One sample yielded the 28 T cell receptor beta chains listed below, sequenced in a study of cytomegalovirus exposure and HLA in healthy donors. The table came from immunoSEQ multiplex PCR; TCRdb's copy has only in-frame clones and leaves some out. The table includes more than 250,000 clones, 86% detected once. The sample consisted of PBMCs. The receptors were gathered from a woman between 18 and 29 years old in good health and CMV-seronegative.

This sequence joins TRBV11-2 and TRBJ2-7; D is possibly TRBD2 (6 bases). Trimming took 1 base from V and 7 from J, leaving 14 bases between them. The CDR3 covers 14 residues. CDR1 is SGHAT and CDR2 is FQNNGV in the germline V gene. DNA of the CDR3: TGTGCCAGCAGCTTAGTCCCGGGAGACTCAGAGCAGTACTTC. Residues: CASSLVPGDSEQYF. Supplemented by reference TRBV11-2 and TRBJ2-7, the full variable domain reads EAGVAQSPRYKIIEKRQSVAFWCNPISGHATLYWYQQILGQGPKLLIQFQNNGVVDDSQLPKDRFSAERLKGVDSTLKIQPAKLEDSAVYLCASSLVPGDSEQYFGPGTRLTVT.

The J gene is TRBJ2-2, the V gene TRBV6-5; maybe TRBD1 (5 bases). Trimming removed 5 bases from V and 0 bases from J, with 10 bases in between. The germline V gene has CDR1 MNHEY and CDR2 SVGAGI. The CDR3 covers 15 residues. The CDR3 here is CASSRQPANTGELFF. The CDR3 region has the DNA TGTGCCAGCAGTAGACAGCCCGCGAACACCGGGGAGCTGTTTTTT.

The chain is built from TRBV29-1 and TRBJ2-7, with TRBD1 as a possible D gene (6 bases). The CDR3 is 11 amino acids. CDR1 SQVTM and CDR2 ANQGSEA come from the germline V gene. Between the trimmed V and J ends, which lost 5 bases and 5 bases, there was a span of 10 bases. In DNA form, the CDR3 reads TGCAGCGTTACCCAGGGGAACGAGCAGTACTTC. It yields the protein CSVTQGNEQYF.

The chain has TRBV18 and TRBJ2-1; no definite D call. CDR1 and CDR2 (germline): KGHSH, LQKENI. Trimming removed 0 bases from V and 7 bases from J, with 19 bases in between. The CDR3 is 17 residues long. The CDR3: CASSPPNPSSPRNEQFF. CDR3 nucleotides: TGTGCCAGCTCACCACCTAACCCCTCCTCCCCACGGAATGAGCAGTTCTTC.

CDR3 residues: CASSTQGTLAKNIQYF. The CDR3 DNA sequence: TGTGCCAGCAGCACACAGGGAACCTTAGCCAAAAACATTCAGTACTTC. This chain joins TRBV11-2 and TRBJ2-4, with D possibly TRBD1 on 6 matching bases. The CDR3 sequence is 16 residues long. Germline loops: CDR1 SGHAT, CDR2 FQNNGV. Trimming pared 5 bases from V and 0 bases from J, leaving 14 bases between.

The chain employs TRBV19 and TRBJ2-7, with D perhaps matching TRBD2 (5 bases). Looked up from germline, CDR1 is LNHDA and CDR2 is SQIVND (reference sequence). V lost 5 bases and J lost 3, with 14 bases in between. The CDR3 spans 14 residues. The CDR3 DNA follows: TGTGCCAGTAGTTCGGTCGGTGGAGGCTACGAGCAGTACTTC. Protein product: CASSSVGGGYEQYF.

The rearrangement links TRBV5-4 to TRBJ2-7; 7 positions match TRBD2. V shed 5 bases, J shed 2 bases, and the junction held 10 bases outside the gene matches. From germline, CDR1 is SGHNT and CDR2 YYREEE (reference sequence). There are 15 residues in the CDR3. This chain's CDR3 is CASRPTPSGTYEQYF. DNA for the CDR3: TGTGCCAGCAGACCCACCCCTAGCGGCACCTACGAGCAGTACTTC. Variable domain in full (rest from reference TRBV5-4 and TRBJ2-7): ETGVTQSPTHLIKTRGQQVTLRCSSQSGHNTVSWYQQALGQGPQFIFQYYREEENGRGNFPPRFSGLQFPNYSSELNVNALELDDSALYLCASRPTPSGTYEQYFGPGTRLTVT.

The chain is built from TRBV6-5 and TRBJ2-1; 9 bases are shared with TRBD2. The CDR3 spans 16 residues. Germline loops: CDR1 MNHEY, CDR2 SVGAGI. V lost 0 bases to trimming and J lost 4 bases; unmatched junction nucleotides: 4. The CDR3 sequence: CASSYSTGLAYNEQFF. The CDR3 region has the DNA TGTGCCAGCAGTTACTCGACGGGACTAGCTTACAATGAGCAGTTCTTC.

This clone was observed at least ten times. The rearrangement joins TRBV10-1 to TRBJ2-7, with D possibly TRBD1 on 6 matching bases. The CDR3 covers 13 residues. Germline V CDR1 and CDR2: WNHNN, SYGVQD (reference sequence). Trimming stripped 4 bases from V and 3 bases from J, with 10 bases between. The CDR3 region is CASSGDNIYEQYF. The CDR3 coding sequence is TGCGCCAGCAGTGGGGACAACATCTACGAGCAGTACTTC.

The V gene is TRBV28, the J gene TRBJ2-2; maybe TRBD1 (6 bases). The germline CDR1 and CDR2 sequences are MDHEN and SYDVKM. Deletions cut 6 bases from V and 4 bases from J, with 12 bases between. This CDR3 has 14 residues. CDR3 DNA: TGTGCCAGCAGAACAGGGCCTGCCACCGGGGAGCTGTTTTTT. Protein sequence: CASRTGPATGELFF.

The J gene is TRBJ2-1, the V gene TRBV9, with D perhaps TRBD1 (6 bases). V dropped 1 base and J dropped 5 bases, with 16 bases sitting between them. This CDR3 comprises 16 residues. Germline V lookup: CDR1 SGDLS, CDR2 YYNGEE. In nucleotides, the CDR3 is TGTGCCAGCAGCGTAACCCCGGGACAAGTTGACAATGAGCAGTTCTTC. Protein sequence: CASSVTPGQVDNEQFF.

V usage is TRBV13 and J usage is TRBJ1-1; tentative D call: TRBD1 (5 bases). Trimming left V 5 bases short and J 8 bases short, with 15 bases between. CDR3 length: 13 amino acids. Germline values: CDR1 PRHDT, CDR2 FYEKMQ (reference sequence). In DNA form, the CDR3 reads TGTGCCAGCAGCCCTAACGGGGGAACCGAAGCTTTCTTT. Its protein is CASSPNGGTEAFF.

The chain joins TRBV4-3 to TRBJ2-1; D possibly corresponds to TRBD2 (5 bases). This CDR3 comprises 14 residues. Germline CDR1 LGHNA, CDR2 YSLEER. V was pared by 4 bases and J by 3 bases, with 10 bases between. CDR3 protein: CASSPWESYNEQFF. In DNA form, the CDR3 reads TGCGCCAGCAGCCCCTGGGAGAGCTACAATGAGCAGTTCTTC.

This sequence joins TRBV7-9 and TRBJ2-7, with TRBD2 as a possible D gene (6 bases). In germline, CDR1 is SEHNR, CDR2 FQNEAQ (reference sequence). This CDR3 comprises 13 residues. V dropped 9 bases and J dropped 0 bases, with 12 bases sitting between them. This chain's CDR3 is CASWDSSSYEQYF. DNA for the CDR3: TGTGCCAGTTGGGACTCCAGCTCCTACGAGCAGTACTTC.

The chain combines TRBV19 with TRBJ2-7, with D possibly matching TRBD1 (7 bases). The CDR3 has 13 amino acids. CDR1 is LNHDA and CDR2 is SQIVND in the germline V gene (reference sequence). V was clipped by 4 bases and J by 4 bases, with 11 bases between them. For the CDR3, the DNA is TGTGCCAGTAGTAGCCCAGGGGGGTACGAGCAGTACTTC. It encodes CASSSPGGYEQYF. Filled out from reference TRBV19 and TRBJ2-7, the complete variable domain reads DGGITQSPKYLFRKEGQNVTLSCEQNLNHDAMYWYRQDPGQGLRLIYYSQIVNDFQKGDIAEGYSVSREKKESFPLTVTSAQKNPTAFYLCASSSPGGYEQYFGPGTRLTVT.

CDR3 residues: CASSPPGGPHEQYF. The DNA for the CDR3 is TGTGCCAGCTCACCCCCGGGAGGGCCCCACGAGCAGTACTTC. The chain recombines TRBV18 with TRBJ2-7; TRBD2 matches at 8 bases. The CDR3 loop spans 14 amino acids. After removal of 3 bases from V and 5 bases from J, the junction contained 6 bases not matched to a gene. The germline gives CDR1 KGHSH, CDR2 LQKENI.

V usage is TRBV29-1 and J usage is TRBJ2-1, with 10 nucleotides matching TRBD2. Germline V lookup: CDR1 SQVTM, CDR2 ANQGSEA. This CDR3 has 14 residues. The junction had 3 bases not matched to a gene; V was cut back by 4 bases and J by 3 bases. Here the CDR3 DNA reads TGCAGCGTTGGGGCTAGCGGGAGCTACAATGAGCAGTTCTTC. Amino acid sequence: CSVGASGSYNEQFF.

This clone showed up just once. The chain combines TRBV7-9 with TRBJ2-5; 14 bases are shared with TRBD2. The CDR3 is made up of 17 amino acids. CDR1 and CDR2 (germline): SEHNR, FQNEAQ (reference sequence). The junction had 9 bases not matched to a gene; V was cut back by 5 bases and J by 4 bases. The CDR3, as DNA: TGTGCCAGCAGCCCCGGACTAGCGGGAGGATCGGGAGAGACCCAGTACTTC. Translating it yields CASSPGLAGGSGETQYF.

This chain joins TRBV28 and TRBJ2-7; a weak D match, TRBD2 (5 bases). This CDR3 is built from 15 residues. Looked up from germline, CDR1 is MDHEN and CDR2 is SYDVKM. V was trimmed by 3 bases and J by 1 base, leaving 13 bases between them. This CDR3 reads CASSFKLGSSYEQYF. CDR3 DNA: TGTGCCAGCAGTTTTAAGCTGGGGAGTTCCTACGAGCAGTACTTC.

The CDR3 loop reads CASSLMPGRDTQYF. The CDR3 DNA is TGCGCCAGCAGTTTGATGCCGGGGAGGGATACGCAGTATTTT. V is TRBV5-1 and J is TRBJ2-3; D might be TRBD2 (6 bases). The CDR3 is 14 amino acids. V lost 5 bases and J 6 bases, leaving 16 bases between the germline ends. Germline V gives CDR1 SGHRS, CDR2 YFSETQ.

The genes are TRBV10-3 and TRBJ2-5; D ambiguous. This CDR3 region has 12 residues. V was pared by 2 bases and J by 9 bases, with 10 bases between. In germline, CDR1 is ENHRY, CDR2 SYGVKD. In DNA, the CDR3 is TGTGCCATCAGTGAGGAATGGGCAGCCCAGTACTTC. This codes for CAISEEWAAQYF.

The V call is TRBV6-5, the J call TRBJ1-1; weak D call: TRBD1 (5 bases). This CDR3 contains 16 residues. Per germline, CDR1 MNHEY and CDR2 SVGAGI. Trimming took off 0 bases at V and 0 bases at J, with 11 bases between the two ends. As DNA, the CDR3 is TGTGCCAGCAGTTACTCCCAGGGATACATGAACACTGAAGCTTTCTTT. Translating gives CASSYSQGYMNTEAFF.

This sequence joins TRBV4-3 and TRBJ2-3; possibly TRBD1 for D (6 bases). With 5 bases removed from V and 4 bases from J, the gap between germline ends came to 16 bases. The CDR3 has 15 residues. The germline V gene has CDR1 LGHNA and CDR2 YSLEER. Here the CDR3 DNA reads TGCGCCAGCAGCGATCATCCGTCAGGGGCAGATACGCAGTATTTT. Translating gives CASSDHPSGADTQYF.

V gene TRBV4-3 combines with J gene TRBJ2-7; no reliable D call. The CDR3 loop spans 15 amino acids. The V end lost 0 bases, the J end lost 3 bases, and 12 bases lay between the germline ends. Germline CDR1 reads LGHNA; CDR2 reads YSLEER. This CDR3 reads CASSQDRGSLYEQYF. CDR3 nucleotides: TGCGCCAGCAGCCAAGATCGAGGTAGTCTCTACGAGCAGTACTTC.

The chain is built from TRBV27 and TRBJ1-2; TRBD1 agrees at 7 bases. This CDR3 has 15 amino acids. CDR1 and CDR2 from the germline V gene are MNHEY and SMNVEV (reference sequence). After removal of 6 bases from V and 7 bases from J, the junction contained 14 bases not matched to a gene. The CDR3 here is CASSSETGLFGGYTF. The CDR3 nucleotides read TGTGCCAGCAGCTCAGAGACAGGGTTGTTTGGTGGCTACACCTTC.

This clone was counted only a few times. This sequence joins TRBV4-1 and TRBJ1-3, with a tentative D call TRBD1 (6 bases). V gave up 4 bases and J gave up 1 base, with 14 bases separating them. The CDR3 consists of 16 residues. The germline CDR1 and CDR2 sequences are MGHRA and YSYEKL. In nucleotides, the CDR3 is TGCGCCAGCAGCCTGGGACAATCGGGTTCTGGAAACACCATATATTTT. It encodes CASSLGQSGSGNTIYF.

The count of this clone is one. This chain links TRBV7-9 with TRBJ1-2; D is uncertain. The CDR3 extends over 15 amino acids. Germline V gene sequence: CDR1 SEHNR, CDR2 FQNEAQ (reference sequence). With 7 bases removed from V and 0 bases from J, the gap between germline ends came to 15 bases. Here the CDR3 reads CASNPGGTANYGYTF. Written as DNA, the CDR3 is TGTGCCAGCAACCCCGGAGGCACTGCTAACTATGGCTACACCTTC.

The chain combines TRBV5-1 with TRBJ1-3; D is unclear. This CDR3 is 16 amino acids long. The germline V gene has CDR1 SGHRS and CDR2 YFSETQ. Trimming shortened V by 1 base and J by 0 bases, and 11 bases separated the two germline ends. In DNA, the CDR3 is TGCGCCAGCAGCTTGATGACTGTTGACTCTGGAAACACCATATATTTT. This codes for CASSLMTVDSGNTIYF.